One sample yielded the 18 T cell receptor beta chains listed below, sequenced in a study of lymphopenia after photon versus proton radiotherapy. Libraries were prepared by immunoSEQ multiplex PCR; TCRdb keeps only in-frame clonotypes and omits some of them. In the table there are about 39,000 clones, about 93% of which are singletons. The sample consisted of peripheral blood, taken from a patient treated with photon-based radiotherapy. The receptor set was obtained from a man in his fifties or sixties with cholangiocarcinoma.

The chain uses TRBV6-5 and TRBJ2-4, with TRBD1 matching over 9 bases. CDR1 and CDR2 from the germline V gene are MNHEY and SVGAGI. The CDR3 has 14 amino acids. Trimming removed 6 bases from V and 9 bases from J; junction bases left unmatched: 9. The CDR3 nucleotides read TGTGCCAGCAGCTCCTGGACAGGGGCCCCCATTCAGTACTTC. It is translated as CASSSWTGAPIQYF.

With regard to this clone: This sample also contains other DNA sequences that code for the same CDR3. The chain carries TRBV5-5 and TRBJ1-5; D remains unclear. Trimming removed 0 bases at V and 5 bases at J, with 6 bases between. The CDR3 runs 13 residues. Per germline, CDR1 SGHKS and CDR2 YYEKEE (reference sequence). The CDR3 protein is CASSLAGDQPQHF. CDR3 nucleotides: TGTGCCAGCAGCTTGGCCGGCGATCAGCCCCAGCATTTT.

This chain links TRBV9 with TRBJ2-3; TRBD1 might be the D (5 bases). V lost 0 bases to trimming and J lost 0 bases, with 11 bases between them. Germline CDR1 is SGDLS and CDR2 is YYNGEE. The CDR3 length is 16 residues. The CDR3 DNA sequence: TGTGCCAGCAGCGTAGTCATGACAGCTAGCACAGATACGCAGTATTTT. This sequence encodes CASSVVMTASTDTQYF. Looking up the rest from reference TRBV9 and TRBJ2-3 gives the full variable domain: DSGVTQTPKHLITATGQRVTLRCSPRSGDLSVYWYQQSLDQGLQFLIQYYNGEERAKGNILERFSAQQFPDLHSELNLSSLELGDSALYFCASSVVMTASTDTQYFGPGTRLTVL.

The chain joins TRBV25-1 to TRBJ1-5; maybe TRBD1 (5 bases). The V gene lost 4 bases and the J gene lost 5 bases, with 18 bases spanning the gap. Germline V gene data show CDR1 as MGHDK and CDR2 as SYGVNS. This CDR3 is built from 16 residues. CDR3 residues: CASSGSFGANDQPQHF. Here the CDR3 DNA reads TGTGCCAGCAGTGGCTCCTTTGGGGCCAATGATCAGCCCCAGCATTTT.

This clone occurred a few times. V and J are TRBV15 and TRBJ1-5; D remains unclear. The CDR3 consists of 14 residues. The ends were cut back, 0 bases at V and 1 base at J, with 4 bases in the middle. CDR1 and CDR2 from the germline V gene are LNHNV and YYDKDF (reference sequence). The CDR3 coding sequence is TGTGCCACCAGCAGAGATGGAAGCAATCAGCCCCAGCATTTT. Its protein product is CATSRDGSNQPQHF.

V gene TRBV19 combines with J gene TRBJ1-2; 11 bases match TRBD1. This CDR3 is 16 amino acids long. Trimming took 5 bases from V and 6 from J; bases not matched to a gene: 11. CDR1 and CDR2 from the germline V gene are LNHDA and SQIVND (reference sequence). The CDR3 sequence is CASSAPGTGGLNGYTF. The CDR3 DNA reads TGTGCCAGTAGTGCTCCCGGGACAGGGGGATTAAATGGCTACACCTTC.

V and J are TRBV21-1 and TRBJ1-2. TRBV21-1 is recorded as a pseudogene. This CDR3 has 16 residues. CDR3 coding DNA: TGTGCCAGCAGCAAAGAGGGTGCAGGGAGGTACTATGGCTACACCTTC. Its translation is CASSKEGAGRYYGYTF.

The chain has TRBV7-3 and TRBJ1-6; D remains unclear. Trimming removed 5 bases from V and 0 bases from J, with 2 bases in between. The germline gives CDR1 SGHTA, CDR2 FQGTGA. CDR3 length: 13 residues. As DNA, the CDR3 is TGTGCCAGCAGCCTCTCCTATAATTCACCCCTCCACTTT. Protein: CASSLSYNSPLHF.

V gene TRBV7-9 combines with J gene TRBJ2-7; D gene ambiguous. Germline loops: CDR1 SEHNR, CDR2 FQNEAQ (reference sequence). CDR3 length equals 12 residues. V was cut by 5 bases and J by 0 bases, with 5 bases left in between. In DNA, the CDR3 is TGTGCCAGCAGCGCGAGCTCCTACGAGCAGTACTTC. Protein: CASSASSYEQYF.

The chain is built from TRBV6-5 and TRBJ1-3; D is unclear. The germline CDR1 and CDR2 sequences are MNHEY and SVGAGI. The CDR3 spans 14 residues. V lost 3 bases, J lost 1 base, and 7 bases lay in between. The CDR3 region has the DNA TGTGCCAGCAGTTATGGAATTTCTGGAAACACCATATATTTT. Its protein product is CASSYGISGNTIYF.

The J gene is TRBJ1-2, the V gene TRBV6-5; D uncertain. The CDR3 runs 13 residues. CDR1 is MNHEY and CDR2 is SVGAGI in the germline V gene. The V and J ends lost 2 bases and 6 bases respectively, with 10 bases between them. The CDR3 region is CASSYEGVDGYTF. Written as DNA, the CDR3 is TGTGCCAGCAGTTACGAGGGTGTTGATGGCTACACCTTC.

The chain combines TRBV6-5 with TRBJ2-5, with D possibly TRBD1 on 6 matching bases. Germline V lookup: CDR1 MNHEY, CDR2 SVGAGI. CDR3 length: 13 residues. V was pared by 7 bases and J by 3 bases, with 12 bases between. CDR3 in DNA: TGTGCCAGCAACAAACAGGGAAAAGAGACCCAGTACTTC. This gives the protein CASNKQGKETQYF.

The rearrangement joins TRBV28 to TRBJ1-2; 8 bases are a match to TRBD1. The CDR3 has 16 amino acids. Germline assignment: CDR1 MDHEN and CDR2 SYDVKM. With 4 bases clipped from V and 4 bases from J, the junction kept 11 bases outside the gene matches. CDR3 nucleotides: TGTGCCAGCAGTTGGACAGGGCTCGGGCGGGGCTATGGCTACACCTTC. This sequence encodes CASSWTGLGRGYGYTF.

The chain combines TRBV11-3 with TRBJ2-7; no firm D call. This CDR3 contains 12 residues. V was pared by 6 bases and J by 4 bases, with 10 bases between. Germline V gene lookup returns CDR1 SGHNT and CDR2 YENEEA. As DNA, the CDR3 is TGTGCCAGCAGTGCTGCGAGTTACGAGCAGTACTTC. This translates into CASSAASYEQYF.

V gene TRBV19 combines with J gene TRBJ2-1; D unresolved. CDR1 LNHDA and CDR2 SQIVND come from the germline V gene (reference sequence). Trimming removed 3 bases from V and 8 bases from J, with 11 bases in between. The CDR3 has 13 amino acids. CDR3 protein: CASSIVSADEQFF. The CDR3 DNA is TGTGCCAGTAGTATTGTGTCGGCTGATGAGCAGTTCTTC.

The chain employs TRBV11-3 and TRBJ2-1, with no clear D. The CDR3 consists of 14 residues. Germline V gives CDR1 SGHNT, CDR2 YENEEA. V dropped 1 base and J dropped 5 bases, with 9 bases sitting between them. The CDR3 protein is CASSLAGPNNEQFF. In DNA, the CDR3 is TGTGCCAGCAGCTTAGCCGGGCCCAACAATGAGCAGTTCTTC.

The gene calls are TRBV28 and TRBJ2-7; D gene ambiguous. CDR1 and CDR2 from the germline V gene are MDHEN and SYDVKM. With 3 bases removed from V and 1 base from J, the gap between germline ends came to 13 bases. This CDR3 spans 15 amino acids. Written as DNA, the CDR3 is TGTGCCAGCAGTTTTGCTCACCAGATATCCTACGAGCAGTACTTC. It is translated as CASSFAHQISYEQYF.

The V and J genes are TRBV6-1 and TRBJ2-2; D unresolved. This CDR3 is 14 amino acids long. CDR1 MNHNS and CDR2 SASEGT come from the germline V gene. Trimming removed 6 bases from V and 1 base from J, with 9 bases in between. The CDR3 is CASRVGLNTGELFF. The CDR3 DNA reads TGTGCCAGCAGGGTGGGTTTGAACACCGGGGAGCTGTTTTTT.